This T cell receptor beta chain was documented in a study of control samples from healthy donors and cancer patients. Unmatched junction bases numbered 4, after V lost 4 bases and J lost 6 bases. The CDR3 is 14 amino acids. From germline, CDR1 is KGHDR and CDR2 SFDVKD. Profiled with immunoSEQ multiplex PCR; TCRdb holds only in-frame clones, not every one. The table lists about 120,000 clones, more than 75% of them singletons. This receptor was taken from a woman aged 70-85 years in good health. The rearrangement uses TRBV24-1 and TRBJ1-2; 10 nucleotides line up with TRBD1. The sequenced sample was blood. The CDR3 sequence: CATSEPGTGDGYTF. The CDR3 DNA follows: TGTGCCACCAGTGAGCCCGGGACAGGGGATGGCTACACCTTC.